Shown below are 21 T cell receptor beta chains from a single sample sequenced in a study of tumor and adjacent non-tumor tissue in lung cancer. The library came from three nested PCR rounds adapted from ARM-PCR protocols. One entry per CDR3 protein results from TCRdb running MiXCR on the multiplex PCR reads. The sample has about 110,000 distinct CDR3 sequences; around 80% are singletons. No cell sorting was done before RNA was extracted from the tissue. Input material: lung tumor tissue. Receptor source: a woman aged 55-75 years with non-small cell lung cancer.

Regarding this clonotype: This could be a read error, since a much larger clone is one nucleotide away. J is TRBJ2-5 and V is TRBV10-3; 7 bases line up with TRBD1. The CDR3 has 14 amino acids. J was trimmed by 3 bases and V by 5 bases; bases with no gene match: 6. The germline CDR1 and CDR2 sequences are ENHRY and SYGVKD. The CDR3 DNA is TGTGCCATCAGTACCCTCACAGGGGAAGAGACCCAGTACTTC. This encodes CAISTLTGEETQYF.

In its sample, this clonotype was seen many times. The chain employs TRBV20-1 and TRBJ1-4; 8 nucleotides align to TRBD1. V shed 1 base, J shed 1 base, and the junction held 8 bases outside the gene matches. Germline lookup yields CDR1 DFQATT and CDR2 SNEGSKA (reference sequence). The CDR3 runs 17 residues. The CDR3 here is CSARVPGGGLTNEKLFF. The CDR3 bases are TGCAGTGCTAGAGTACCAGGGGGCGGTTTAACTAATGAAAAACTGTTTTTT.

About this clonotype: A single base separates this from a much larger clone, so it may be a read error. This CDR3 reads CPSSFVGGELFF. The CDR3, as DNA: TGTCCCAGCAGTTTTGTGGGCGGGGAGCTGTTTTTT. This chain connects TRBV12-3 or TRBV12-4 to TRBJ2-2; D gene unclear. There are 12 residues in the CDR3.

On this clonotype: The conserved phenylalanine or tryptophan is not found at the CDR3 terminus, so this likely reflects a read error. The rearrangement links TRBV6-5 to TRBJ2-3, with a tentative D call TRBD2 (6 bases). Trimming left V 5 bases short and J 7 bases short, with 16 bases between. The CDR3 totals 14 residues. Per the germline V gene, CDR1 is MNHEY and CDR2 is SVGAGI. In DNA form, the CDR3 reads TGTGCCAGCAGTACGGGGGATGCGGTATATACGCAGTATATT. It specifies CASSTGDAVYTQYI.

This sequence joins TRBV4-3 and TRBJ2-3; a possible D gene is TRBD1 (5 bases). V lost 7 bases and J 5 bases, leaving 22 bases between the germline ends. Germline loops: CDR1 LGHNA, CDR2 YSLEER. The length of the CDR3 is 16 residues. CDR3 DNA sequence: TGCGCCAGCAACCGAAGCATAAGGGGTGATATAGATACGCAGTATTTT. Translation gives CASNRSIRGDIDTQYF.

This clonotype was counted a few times. At one end the junction does not follow the germline gene, possibly because of a read error. The rearrangement links TRBV11-3 to TRBJ1-1, with 7 bases that match TRBD1. This CDR3 is 18 amino acids long. Germline V gives CDR1 SGHNT, CDR2 YENEEA. The CDR3 reads CAGSLIGPPGQMNTEAFF. As DNA, the CDR3 is TGTGCCGGCAGCTTAATTGGGCCGCCGGGACAGATGAACACTGAGGCTTTCTTT.

The V call is TRBV11-3, the J call TRBJ2-1; TRBD2 matches 12 bases. The germline V gene has CDR1 SGHNT and CDR2 YENEEA. This CDR3 is built from 17 residues. The CDR3 DNA follows: TGTCCCAACAGCTTAGACTTGACTAGCGGGAGCCACAGTGAGCAGTTCTTC. Protein: CPNSLDLTSGSHSEQFF.

This clonotype showed up many times. The rearrangement uses TRBV28 and TRBJ1-1; D gene unclear. The CDR3 loop spans 12 amino acids. CDR1 and CDR2 from the germline V gene are MDHEN and SYDVKM. Trimming cost V 7 bases and J 4 bases, with 10 bases left between them. CDR3 sequence (DNA): TGTGCCAGCAATCGGAGGGCCACTGAAGCTTTCTTT. The encoded protein is CASNRRATEAFF.

A word on this clonotype: No conserved phenylalanine or tryptophan ends this CDR3, so it is likely a read error. The V call is TRBV11-3, the J call TRBJ1-5; TRBD1 matches 9 bases. There are 13 residues in the CDR3. CDR1 is SGHNT, CDR2 YENEEA, per germline. The CDR3 bases are TGTGTCAACAGCCCGGACAGGGGTCAGCCCCAGCATTCT. Its protein product is CVNSPDRGQPQHS.

This clonotype occurred many times. The chain couples TRBV4-3 to TRBJ1-1, with TRBD1 matching 8 bases. V shed 0 bases, J shed 8 bases, and the junction held 14 bases outside the gene matches. The CDR3 runs to 17 residues. Germline V gene lookup returns CDR1 LGHNA and CDR2 YSLEER. The CDR3 loop is CASSQELSSGQGPEAFF. The CDR3 DNA sequence: TGCGCCAGCAGCCAAGAATTAAGTAGCGGACAGGGTCCCGAAGCTTTCTTT.

This clonotype was seen just once. The chain combines TRBV11-2 with TRBJ1-4, with 7 bases that match TRBD1. The trim removed 7 bases at V and 8 bases at J, leaving 13 bases unmatched. The CDR3 consists of 15 residues. The germline gives CDR1 SGHAT, CDR2 FQNNGV. Here the CDR3 reads CASTQRTGRYEKLFF. Written as DNA, the CDR3 is TGTGCCAGCACCCAGCGGACAGGCCGATACGAAAAACTGTTTTTT.

As for this clonotype: The conserved final phenylalanine or tryptophan is absent from the CDR3, which likely points to a read error. The V call is TRBV4-3, the J call TRBJ1-1; tentative D call: TRBD1 (5 bases). V lost 3 bases and J lost 3, with 11 bases in between. This CDR3 has 14 amino acids. Per germline, CDR1 LGHNA and CDR2 YSLEER. DNA of the CDR3: TGCGCCAGCAGCCAGGGCACAGGTGACACTGAAGCTTTCTCT. Translating gives CASSQGTGDTEAFS.

Of note for this clonotype: This may come from a read error, since a much larger clone is one base off. The V call is TRBV20-1, the J call TRBJ1-5, with D perhaps matching TRBD1 (6 bases). V was cut by 5 bases and J by 9 bases, with 8 bases left in between. CDR1 and CDR2 from the germline V gene are DFQATT and SNEGSKA (reference sequence). The CDR3 is 10 amino acids. The DNA for the CDR3 is TGCAGTGCTGGGGACATGCCCCAGCATTTT. Translation: CSAGDMPQHF.

This clonotype has a count of ten or more. The chain links TRBV11-3 to TRBJ2-7, with D hard to call. CDR1 SGHNT and CDR2 YENEEA come from the germline V gene. The CDR3 length is 17 residues. Trimming removed 4 bases at V and 0 bases at J, with 19 bases between. CDR3 in DNA: TGTGCCAGCAGCTCCCGCCTCCGGATGACTTCCTCCTACGAGCAGTACTTC. Translating it yields CASSSRLRMTSSYEQYF.

This clonotype has only one observation. A junction end diverges from the germline sequence, so it may reflect a read error. The rearrangement joins TRBV12-3 or TRBV12-4 to TRBJ2-1, with a weak D call TRBD2 (6 bases). The length of the CDR3 is 20 residues. CDR3 nucleotide sequence: TGTGCCAGCAGTTTGGGTCCCACTAGCTGGGGTGTCGGGGATTACAAAGAGCAGTTCTTC. Amino acid sequence: CASSLGPTSWGVGDYKEQFF.

This clonotype was observed once. A junction boundary mismatches the germline segment, possibly from a read error. This sequence joins TRBV6-5 and TRBJ2-3; D is undetermined. CDR1 and CDR2 (germline): MNHEY, SVGAGI. The CDR3 is 13 residues long. CDR3 bases: TGTGCCAGCAGTTACCCCGACACTGACACGCATTATTTT. Protein: CASSYPDTDTHYF.

The chain employs TRBV24-1 and TRBJ1-5; 7 bases map to TRBD1. V gave up 2 bases and J gave up 3 bases; unmatched junction bases: 12. The CDR3 consists of 18 residues. Germline V gene sequence: CDR1 KGHDR, CDR2 SFDVKD. CDR3 nucleotide sequence: TGTGCCACCAGTGATTCCATGTACCGGGACAGTCTCAATCAGCCCCAGCATTTT. Protein: CATSDSMYRDSLNQPQHF.

This clonotype was counted once. An end of the junction does not agree with germline; a read error may underlie this. V usage is TRBV20-1 and J usage is TRBJ1-2, with a possible D match to TRBD1 (5 bases). This CDR3 comprises 13 residues. From germline, CDR1 is DFQATT and CDR2 SNEGSKA (reference sequence). The CDR3 bases are TGCAGTACTAGTGAGGGGAACGGCTATGGGTACACCTTC. Protein product: CSTSEGNGYGYTF.

This clonotype occurred many times. V usage is TRBV6-1 and J usage is TRBJ2-1; 8 nucleotides match TRBD2. Unmatched junction bases numbered 16, after V lost 6 bases and J lost 0 bases. The germline CDR1 and CDR2 sequences are MNHNS and SASEGT. The length of the CDR3 is 19 residues. In DNA, the CDR3 is TGTGCCAGCAGCGCCGCGGGGGGCCACCGAACCGGCTCCTACAATGAGCAGTTCTTC. It is translated as CASSAAGGHRTGSYNEQFF.

V gene TRBV12-3 or TRBV12-4 combines with J gene TRBJ2-2; D is ambiguous. Trimming took 3 bases from V and 2 from J, leaving 7 bases between them. The CDR3 consists of 14 residues. The CDR3 loop reads CASSLRHNTGELFF. The CDR3 nucleotides are TGTGCCAGCAGTTTGAGGCACAACACCGGGGAGCTGTTTTTT.

With regard to this clonotype: One base away lies a much larger clone, so this may be a sequencing read error. The genes are TRBV6-2 or TRBV6-3 and TRBJ1-1; TRBD1 aligns across 7 bases. In germline, CDR1 is MNHEY, CDR2 SVGEGT. The CDR3 has 14 amino acids. CDR3 nucleotide sequence: TGTGCCAGCACAGCACAGGGGAGTAAGACTGAGGCTTTCTTT. Protein sequence: CASTAQGSKTEAFF.